The 7 T cell receptor beta chains listed next were all sequenced from one sample in a study of blood T cell repertoires in COVID-19. Profiling relied on immunoSEQ multiplex PCR, and the TCRdb table lists in-frame clones only, not all of them. Of about 410,000 clones listed, around 90% are singletons. Sequences were obtained from PBMCs or T cells enriched from blood (not recorded which). These receptors came from a man in his late teens or twenties who had recovered from COVID-19.

The genes are TRBV5-5 and TRBJ2-3, with a possible D match to TRBD2 (6 bases). Germline CDR1 SGHKS, CDR2 YYEKEE (reference sequence). V shed 1 base and J shed 3 bases, with 15 bases lying between them. This CDR3 is built from 16 residues. The CDR3 coding sequence is TGTGCCAGCAGCTTGTTCTTCGGCGGGGTGACAGATACGCAGTATTTT. It yields the protein CASSLFFGGVTDTQYF.

The chain's CDR3 is CASSLTDTYNEQFF. The CDR3, as DNA: TGTGCCAGCAGCTTAACAGACACGTACAATGAGCAGTTCTTC. V is TRBV7-3 and J is TRBJ2-1; D is unclear. Per the germline V gene, CDR1 is SGHTA and CDR2 is FQGTGA. Deletions cut 0 bases from V and 4 bases from J, with 7 bases between. CDR3 length: 14 amino acids.

This chain joins TRBV5-4 and TRBJ2-7; a possible D gene is TRBD2 (7 bases). CDR1 is SGHNT and CDR2 is YYREEE in the germline V gene (reference sequence). The CDR3 runs to 12 residues. V gave up 4 bases and J gave up 13 bases, with 18 bases separating them. CDR3 in amino acids: CASSPGGGAPYF. DNA for the CDR3: TGTGCCAGCAGCCCCGGTGGGGGGGCTCCTTACTTC.

The rearrangement links TRBV28 to TRBJ1-5, with TRBD1 matching over 7 bases. From germline, CDR1 is MDHEN and CDR2 SYDVKM. The CDR3 contains 15 residues. J gave up 6 bases and V 6 bases, and 11 bases lay outside the gene matches. The chain's CDR3 is CASRPVDRVFQPQHF. DNA of the CDR3: TGTGCCAGCAGACCCGTAGACAGGGTGTTTCAGCCCCAGCATTTT.

The chain carries TRBV19 and TRBJ2-5; 7 nucleotides agree with TRBD1. Germline V CDR1 and CDR2: LNHDA, SQIVND (reference sequence). This CDR3 has 12 amino acids. Trimming took 6 bases from V and 5 from J; bases not matched to a gene: 3. The CDR3 spells CASRDRRETQYF. CDR3 nucleotides: TGTGCCAGTAGGGACAGGAGGGAGACCCAGTACTTC.

The chain joins TRBV19 to TRBJ2-7; maybe TRBD2 (5 bases). The length of the CDR3 is 14 residues. The V end was cut by 3 bases, the J end by 1 base, with 10 bases between. CDR1 LNHDA and CDR2 SQIVND come from the germline V gene (reference sequence). CDR3 region: CASSIAGESYEQYF. The CDR3 coding sequence is TGTGCCAGTAGTATTGCTGGGGAGTCCTACGAGCAGTACTTC.

This sequence joins TRBV4-1 and TRBJ1-5, with 8 bases that match TRBD1. The germline V gene encodes CDR1 MGHRA and CDR2 YSYEKL. The CDR3 totals 15 residues. The V gene end was trimmed by 1 base and the J gene end by 6 bases; junction bases not matched to a gene: 5. The CDR3 spells CASSQARTGFQPQHF. CDR3 nucleotides: TGCGCCAGCAGCCAAGCTAGGACAGGGTTTCAGCCCCAGCATTTT.